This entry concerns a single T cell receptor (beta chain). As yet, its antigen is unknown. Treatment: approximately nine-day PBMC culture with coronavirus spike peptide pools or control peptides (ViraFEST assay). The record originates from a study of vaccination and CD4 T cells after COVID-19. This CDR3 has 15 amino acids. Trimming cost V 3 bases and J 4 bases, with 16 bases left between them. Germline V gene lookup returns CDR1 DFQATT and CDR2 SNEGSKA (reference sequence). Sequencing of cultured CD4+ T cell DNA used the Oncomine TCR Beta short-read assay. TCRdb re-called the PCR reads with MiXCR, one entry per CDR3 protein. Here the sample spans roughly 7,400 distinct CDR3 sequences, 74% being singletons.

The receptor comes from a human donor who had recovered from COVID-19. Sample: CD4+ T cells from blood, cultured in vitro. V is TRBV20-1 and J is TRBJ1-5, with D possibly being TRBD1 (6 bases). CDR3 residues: CSARAGGAENQPQHF. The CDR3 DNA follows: TGCAGTGCTAGGGCTGGGGGGGCAGAAAATCAGCCCCAGCATTTT.